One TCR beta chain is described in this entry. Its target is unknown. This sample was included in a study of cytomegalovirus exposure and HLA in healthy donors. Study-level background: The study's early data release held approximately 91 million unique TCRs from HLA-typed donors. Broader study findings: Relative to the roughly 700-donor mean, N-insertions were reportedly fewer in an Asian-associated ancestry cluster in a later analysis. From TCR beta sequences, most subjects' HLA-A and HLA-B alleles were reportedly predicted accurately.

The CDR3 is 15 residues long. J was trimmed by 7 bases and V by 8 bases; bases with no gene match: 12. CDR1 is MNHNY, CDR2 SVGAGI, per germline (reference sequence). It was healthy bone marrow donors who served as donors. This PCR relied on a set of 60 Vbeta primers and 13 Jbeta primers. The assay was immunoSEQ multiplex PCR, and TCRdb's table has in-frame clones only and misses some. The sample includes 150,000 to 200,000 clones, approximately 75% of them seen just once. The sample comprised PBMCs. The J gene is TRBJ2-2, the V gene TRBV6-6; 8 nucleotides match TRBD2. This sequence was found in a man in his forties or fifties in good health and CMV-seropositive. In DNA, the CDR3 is TGTGCCAGCGCCCCCTGGTCCGGGGGGGGCGGGGAGCTGTTTTTT. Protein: CASAPWSGGGGELFF.